The sequence of this T cell receptor (beta chain) was determined in a study of neurological immune-mediated disorders (dated by TCRdb to about 2019). Context from the whole study: Peripheral blood TCR-beta repertoires from HTLV-I-associated myelopathy (HAM/TSP) patients, multiple sclerosis patients and healthy controls were compared by UMI-based sequencing. Longitudinal samples, technical triplicates and paired sorted CD4+ and CD8+ T-cell subsets, alongside PBMC samples, were included among the approximately 110 TCR-beta libraries. The cohort included 60 to 75 subjects: some 14 with HAM/TSP, some 34 with multiple sclerosis, and approximately 20 healthy controls.

cDNA was synthesized by template-switch 5'RACE using a primer carrying a 10-nucleotide random unique molecular identifier by which each TCR transcript was tagged. Every sequencing run yielded over 170 million TCR-beta sequences covering 15-18 subjects. Total RNA was extracted with the RNeasy kit. TCR-beta VDJ regions were amplified with primers for the TCR constant region and the 5'RACE anchor, using the KAPA Real-time Library Amplification kit. Sample indexes and Illumina adaptors were added in a first PCR, after which library yield was increased in a second PCR. After Ampure bead purification, the TCR product of roughly 650 bp was size-selected on a 2% E-gel SizeSelection system. Before pooling, library quality was checked on a Bioanalyzer, concentration was measured with Qubit, and libraries were quantified with the Kapa Library Quantification kit. Paired-end 2 x 150 bp sequencing of the libraries was performed on an Illumina HiSeq 2500. To increase sequence diversity, roughly 24-32% phiX was spiked into each library pool. The authors processed their data as follows. The UMI-based MiGEC pipeline processed quality-filtered reads and removed over 80% of raw TCR sequences during error correction. VDJ genes were aligned to IMGT germline references, and clonotypes were defined by unique CDR3 amino acid sequence plus V-J genes. Clonal expansion, Shannon diversity, and CDR3 relatedness (CalcPairwiseDistances, ClusterSamples) were evaluated with VDJtools, and phylogenetic trees were built with CLCbio workbench. Expanded clones were defined as having at least 8 unique UMIs, based on coefficient-of-variation modelling across technical triplicates. In-frame beta chains were kept once TCRdb had trimmed the public reads at Q25 with fastp and called clones with MiXCR. Under each unique CDR3 protein, matching rows form one entry showing the most common genes and DNA. The V and J calls, along with clone size, are taken from TCRdb and not from the paper's own processing. The sample yields 75,000 to 95,000 distinct CDR3 sequences; roughly 18% were counted once. The ten largest clones add up to less than 20% of the sample.

This clonotype was counted many times. Its target antigen remains unknown. No base qualities exist here, and no much larger clone lies one base off it. The investigation overall reported the following: The highest TCR clonal expansion was observed in HAM/TSP patients, whereas the lowest was observed in MS patients, even when compared with healthy controls. Across subjects, expanded clones never shared an identical CDR3 amino acid sequence, which suggests that the TCR-beta repertoires in every group were private.

Blood bank volunteers in Maryland, USA served as the healthy controls. For the unsorted PBMC libraries, 2 million PBMCs were stored in RNAlater at -80 degrees C until RNA extraction and were used to generate the libraries. Peripheral blood underwent Ficoll-Hypaque density gradient centrifugation to isolate PBMCs, which were then cryopreserved in liquid nitrogen. The CDR3 runs 11 amino acids, cysteine and phenylalanine included. Only the CDR3 region is kept as DNA, spanning 33 bases read in frame from base 1. V and J are truncated by 3 bases and 9 bases respectively, leaving an intervening sequence of 8 bases.

The receptor was derived from a woman in her 40s in good health. In this chain, TRBV12-3 or TRBV12-4 is recombined with TRBJ1-1; the D gene assignment is ambiguous. What was sequenced was PBMCs. The DNA sequence follows: TGTGCCAGCAGTTTCGGATGGCAAGCTTTCTTT. Its coded protein is CASSFGWQAFF.